Sequencing of this T cell receptor beta chain was carried out in a study of T cell repertoires in cytomegalovirus infection. Study-wide context: In the study, CMV epitopes included recently identified HLA-C-restricted and well-studied HLA-B-restricted ones. Overall study findings and caveats: Carriage of CMV together with the relevant HLA was identifiable through cumulative public TCR beta family frequency.

As regards this clonotype: The antigen is not known.

V lost 0 bases and J lost 8; bases outside the gene matches: 7. CDR3 length: 15 residues. TCRdb re-called the reads through MiXCR, storing one row per CDR3 protein. The profile shows 570,000 or so distinct CDR3 sequences, 35% to 50% of them singletons. V gene TRBV12-3 or TRBV12-4 combines with J gene TRBJ2-1, with 7 bases that match TRBD2. The receptor's source is a human donor in good health (CMV status not recorded). Some clones in this sample may be carry-over from other donors' samples. The material was cultured PBMCs, obtained from culture after CMV antigen stimulation. CDR3 bases: TGTGCCAGCAGTTTAGCTGGGGGGGGGGGGGATGAGCAGTTCTTC. This translates into CASSLAGGGGDEQFF.